The 25 T cell receptor beta chains below were found in one sample sequenced in a study of blood T cell repertoires in COVID-19. Clones were read by immunoSEQ multiplex PCR, and TCRdb kept only the in-frame ones, dropping some. This sample yields 400,000 to 550,000 clones, of which roughly nine tenths are seen a single time; about 2.1% belongs to the top ten. Input material: PBMCs or T cells enriched from blood (not recorded which). These receptors originate from a woman between 18 and 29 years old with acute COVID-19.

V and J are TRBV7-9 and TRBJ2-2; D uncertain. Trimming left V 5 bases short and J 5 bases short, with 6 bases between. The CDR3 is 12 residues long. CDR1 is SEHNR, CDR2 FQNEAQ, per germline (reference sequence). CDR3 sequence: CASSPFTGELFF. CDR3 coding DNA: TGTGCCAGCAGCCCATTTACCGGGGAGCTGTTTTTT.

The chain uses TRBV7-2 and TRBJ2-7; TRBD2 might be the D (5 bases). The CDR3 length is 11 residues. With 2 bases removed from V and 7 bases from J, the gap between germline ends came to 6 bases. The germline V gene has CDR1 SGHTA and CDR2 FQGNSA. The DNA of the CDR3 is TGTGCCAGCAGCTTATCGGGAGAGCAGTACTTC. This sequence encodes CASSLSGEQYF.

The chain has TRBV3-1 (or the pseudogene TRBV3-2) and TRBJ1-2; 7 nucleotides match TRBD1. Germline trimming cut 1 base from V and 4 bases from J; bases unmatched to any gene: 6. CDR1 is LGHDT, CDR2 YNNKEL, per germline (reference sequence). The CDR3 length is 15 residues. CDR3 in DNA: TGTGCCAGCAGCCAAGTTAGGGGGCGTTCCTATGGCTACACCTTC. Translating it yields CASSQVRGRSYGYTF.

The J gene is TRBJ2-1, the V gene TRBV12-3 or TRBV12-4; maybe TRBD2 (5 bases). The V end lost 5 bases, the J end lost 6 bases, and 5 bases lay between the germline ends. The CDR3 covers 11 residues. The CDR3 is CASSTSNEQFF. For the CDR3, the DNA is TGTGCCAGCAGTACTAGCAATGAGCAGTTCTTC.

The CDR3 spells CAISSPGGSSGNTIYF. The CDR3 nucleotides are TGTGCCATCAGCTCTCCAGGGGGCAGCTCTGGAAACACCATATATTTT. The chain has TRBV10-3 and TRBJ1-3, with TRBD1 matching 8 bases. The CDR3 is made up of 16 amino acids. From germline, CDR1 is ENHRY and CDR2 SYGVKD. V lost 6 bases and J lost 0; bases outside the gene matches: 7.

This clone was seen just once. The chain is built from TRBV11-1 and TRBJ2-2; 8 bases align to TRBD1. Germline V lookup: CDR1 SGHAT, CDR2 FQDESV (reference sequence). The CDR3 is 15 amino acids. Trimming at V came to 7 bases and at J to 0 bases, leaving 4 bases not matched to a gene. DNA of the CDR3: TGTGCCAGCAATCTACAGGGGGCGAACACCGGGGAGCTGTTTTTT. It codes for CASNLQGANTGELFF.

The genes are TRBV29-1 and TRBJ2-1, with TRBD2 matching 11 bases. Germline CDR1 SQVTM, CDR2 ANQGSEA. The V and J ends lost 3 bases and 8 bases, in that order; junction bases with no gene match: 6. CDR3 length equals 14 residues. CDR3 sequence: CSVEYSGRAYEQFF. In nucleotides, the CDR3 is TGCAGCGTTGAGTATAGCGGGAGGGCGTATGAGCAGTTCTTC.

The V and J genes are TRBV5-6 and TRBJ1-4; TRBD1 aligns across 9 bases. Germline lookup yields CDR1 SGHDT and CDR2 YYEEEE. Trimming took 0 bases from V and 3 from J; bases not matched to a gene: 0. The CDR3 sequence is 15 residues long. CDR3 loop: CASSLDRGPNEKLFF. The CDR3 nucleotides read TGTGCCAGCAGCTTGGACAGGGGGCCTAATGAAAAACTGTTTTTT.

This sequence joins TRBV28 and TRBJ1-1, with TRBD1 as a possible D gene (5 bases). CDR3 length equals 13 residues. Germline CDR1 MDHEN, CDR2 SYDVKM. V was cut by 6 bases and J by 0 bases, with 8 bases left in between. The CDR3 protein is CASSPRVNTEAFF. Written as DNA, the CDR3 is TGTGCCAGCAGCCCCAGGGTGAACACTGAAGCTTTCTTT.

This clone was observed once. V usage is TRBV9 and J usage is TRBJ1-1; D call uncertain. From germline, CDR1 is SGDLS and CDR2 YYNGEE. The length of the CDR3 is 14 residues. V was cut by 0 bases and J by 4 bases, with 10 bases left in between. The CDR3 spells CASSVDSSGTEAFF. Here the CDR3 DNA reads TGTGCCAGCAGCGTAGATAGTTCGGGCACTGAAGCTTTCTTT. Variable domain in full (rest from reference TRBV9 and TRBJ1-1): DSGVTQTPKHLITATGQRVTLRCSPRSGDLSVYWYQQSLDQGLQFLIQYYNGEERAKGNILERFSAQQFPDLHSELNLSSLELGDSALYFCASSVDSSGTEAFFGQGTRLTVV.

The rearrangement links TRBV3-1 (or the pseudogene TRBV3-2) to TRBJ2-1; TRBD2 matches at 8 bases. Germline V CDR1 and CDR2: LGHDT, YNNKEL (reference sequence). The junction had 2 bases not matched to a gene; V was cut back by 3 bases and J by 10 bases. This CDR3 has 12 amino acids. In nucleotides, the CDR3 is TGTGCCAGCAGCCAGTTAGCGGGGGAGCAGTTCTTC. This gives the protein CASSQLAGEQFF.

The J gene is TRBJ2-1, the V gene TRBV19, with TRBD2 matching over 8 bases. Germline V gives CDR1 LNHDA, CDR2 SQIVND (reference sequence). The CDR3 is 17 amino acids. V trimming: 3 bases; J trimming: 0 bases; junction bases outside the gene matches: 7. The chain's CDR3 is CASSIISGTGSYNEQFF. For the CDR3, the DNA is TGTGCCAGTAGTATTATTAGCGGGACGGGCTCCTACAATGAGCAGTTCTTC.

The chain recombines TRBV5-1 with TRBJ2-1; weak D call: TRBD1 (6 bases). CDR1 is SGHRS, CDR2 YFSETQ, per germline. This CDR3 contains 16 residues. Trimming shortened V by 3 bases and J by 7 bases, and 20 bases separated the two germline ends. CDR3 protein: CASSSEPTQGWNEQFF. In DNA form, the CDR3 reads TGCGCCAGCAGCTCAGAACCAACGCAGGGGTGGAATGAGCAGTTCTTC.

This sequence joins TRBV7-6 and TRBJ2-7; tentatively, D is TRBD2 (5 bases). Germline V CDR1 and CDR2: SGHVS, FNYEAQ. This CDR3 has 14 amino acids. Trimming stripped 5 bases from V and 1 base from J, with 12 bases between. The CDR3 sequence is CASSLSALSYEQYF. As DNA, the CDR3 is TGTGCCAGCAGCCTTAGCGCACTTTCCTACGAGCAGTACTTC.

The rearrangement links TRBV24-1 to TRBJ2-5, with D unresolved. The length of the CDR3 is 13 residues. Trimming removed 3 bases at V and 1 base at J, with 5 bases between. Germline V gene lookup returns CDR1 KGHDR and CDR2 SFDVKD. The CDR3 DNA reads TGTGCCACCAGTGATCCTCCCCAAGAGACCCAGTACTTC. This gives the protein CATSDPPQETQYF.

This clone was found a few times. The chain is built from TRBV13 and TRBJ2-2; a possible D gene is TRBD1 (7 bases). There are 17 residues in the CDR3. The V gene's germline CDR1 is PRHDT and CDR2 FYEKMQ (reference sequence). The V gene lost 2 bases and the J gene lost 6 bases, with 19 bases spanning the gap. DNA of the CDR3: TGTGCCAGCAGCTTACAGGGGGGACACCTATATTCCGGGGAGCTGTTTTTT. Residues: CASSLQGGHLYSGELFF. Filled out from reference TRBV13 and TRBJ2-2, the complete variable domain reads AAGVIQSPRHLIKEKRETATLKCYPIPRHDTVYWYQQGPGQDPQFLISFYEKMQSDKGSIPDRFSAQQFSDYHSELNMSSLELGDSALYFCASSLQGGHLYSGELFFGEGSRLTVL.

CDR3 nucleotides: TGTGCCAGCAGCTTGTGGGGGCTGGGACACAATGAGCAGTTCTTC. It translates to CASSLWGLGHNEQFF. This chain joins TRBV5-4 and TRBJ2-1, with a possible D match to TRBD1 (6 bases). This CDR3 has 15 amino acids. CDR1 SGHNT and CDR2 YYREEE come from the germline V gene (reference sequence). V gave up 1 base and J gave up 5 bases, with 13 bases separating them.

The V and J genes are TRBV12-3 or TRBV12-4 and TRBJ1-2; tentative D call: TRBD1 (6 bases). Trimming took off 4 bases at V and 2 bases at J, with 8 bases between the two ends. CDR3 length: 13 amino acids. The chain's CDR3 is CASSSDRNYGYTF. CDR3 nucleotide sequence: TGTGCCAGCAGTTCCGACAGGAACTATGGCTACACCTTC.

In this sample, this clone turned up a few times. J is TRBJ2-1 and V is TRBV15; D gene uncertain. Germline V gene data show CDR1 as LNHNV and CDR2 as YYDKDF (reference sequence). Between the trimmed V and J ends, which lost 1 base and 2 bases, there was a span of 15 bases. The CDR3 is 17 amino acids. The CDR3 DNA reads TGTGCCACCAGCAGAGGGAGTGAGGCAGAGCCCTACAATGAGCAGTTCTTC. It yields the protein CATSRGSEAEPYNEQFF.

V usage is TRBV3-1 (or the pseudogene TRBV3-2) and J usage is TRBJ2-3, with 8 bases matching TRBD2. J gave up 6 bases and V 6 bases, and 8 bases lay outside the gene matches. The CDR3 runs 14 residues. Germline CDR1 reads LGHDT; CDR2 reads YNNKEL (reference sequence). The CDR3 loop reads CASRSRGGFDTQYF. In DNA, the CDR3 is TGTGCCAGCAGATCCCGGGGGGGGTTCGATACGCAGTATTTT.

The V call is TRBV20-1, the J call TRBJ1-1; D is unclear. The germline V gene has CDR1 DFQATT and CDR2 SNEGSKA (reference sequence). The CDR3 extends over 11 amino acids. V was pared by 5 bases and J by 10 bases, with 14 bases between. CDR3 nucleotides: TGCAGTGCTTCACAGTTCACGACAGCTTTCTTT. This sequence encodes CSASQFTTAFF.

This chain uses TRBV11-3 with TRBJ1-3; D remains unclear. The germline V gene encodes CDR1 SGHNT and CDR2 YENEEA. The CDR3 covers 15 residues. V gave up 4 bases and J gave up 0 bases, with 10 bases separating them. The CDR3 DNA sequence: TGTGCCAGCAGCTCCTCTGGCACCTCTGGAAACACCATATATTTT. The encoded protein is CASSSSGTSGNTIYF. Full variable domain (remainder filled in from reference TRBV11-3 and TRBJ1-3): EAGVVQSPRYKIIEKKQPVAFWCNPISGHNTLYWYLQNLGQGPELLIRYENEEAVDDSQLPKDRFSAERLKGVDSTLKIQPAELGDSAVYLCASSSSGTSGNTIYFGEGSWLTVV.

The chain combines TRBV19 with TRBJ1-1, with unresolved D. This CDR3 spans 13 amino acids. Trimming shortened V by 2 bases and J by 6 bases, and 10 bases separated the two germline ends. Germline V gene lookup returns CDR1 LNHDA and CDR2 SQIVND (reference sequence). In DNA form, the CDR3 reads TGTGCCAGTAGTATATCTTCGCGGGCTGAAGCTTTCTTT. It specifies CASSISSRAEAFF.

This chain uses TRBV15 with TRBJ1-5; TRBD1 matches 12 bases. The V segment lost 3 bases and the J segment 6 bases; nucleotides outside the gene matches: 3. The CDR3 consists of 15 residues. Looked up from germline, CDR1 is LNHNV and CDR2 is YYDKDF (reference sequence). The DNA for the CDR3 is TGTGCCACCAGCAGGGGACAGGGGGCGGGTCAGCCCCAGCATTTT. It is translated as CATSRGQGAGQPQHF. Combining the CDR3 with reference TRBV15 and TRBJ1-5 gives the whole variable domain DAMVIQNPRYQVTQFGKPVTLSCSQTLNHNVMYWYQQKSSQAPKLLFHYYDKDFNNEADTPDNFQSRRPNTSFCFLDIRSPGLGDTAMYLCATSRGQGAGQPQHFGDGTRLSIL.

The genes are TRBV7-3 and TRBJ2-1, with 7 bases matching TRBD2. V was clipped by 4 bases and J by 8 bases; unmatched bases: 11. CDR1 and CDR2 (germline): SGHTA, FQGTGA. CDR3 length equals 15 residues. The chain's CDR3 is CASSSLAAALDEQFF. The CDR3 bases are TGTGCCAGCAGCTCCCTAGCGGCTGCGTTGGATGAGCAGTTCTTC.